This T cell receptor (beta chain) appears in the sequencing data of a study of CD8 T cells in Susac syndrome. Germline V gene data show CDR1 as SGHRS and CDR2 as YFSETQ. V was shortened by 4 bases and J by 8 bases, with 12 bases between the two germline ends. This CDR3 spans 12 amino acids. cDNA came from around 0.5 to 1 ug RNA primed by random hexamers. The method of amplification for TCR beta CDR3 was immunoSEQ multiplex PCR, covering 54 Vbeta and 13 Jbeta. TCRdb analysed the immunoSEQ multiplex PCR reads with MiXCR anew, one entry per CDR3 protein. The table records 65,000 to 75,000 distinct CDR3 sequences, 95% of them present only once.

The rearrangement joins TRBV5-1 to TRBJ1-1; no clear D. The sequence derives from a human donor in good health. What was sequenced was CD8+ T cells from PBMCs. Written as DNA, the CDR3 is TGCGCCAGCAGCCTGTATGGCTCAGAAGCTTTCTTT. It specifies CASSLYGSEAFF.